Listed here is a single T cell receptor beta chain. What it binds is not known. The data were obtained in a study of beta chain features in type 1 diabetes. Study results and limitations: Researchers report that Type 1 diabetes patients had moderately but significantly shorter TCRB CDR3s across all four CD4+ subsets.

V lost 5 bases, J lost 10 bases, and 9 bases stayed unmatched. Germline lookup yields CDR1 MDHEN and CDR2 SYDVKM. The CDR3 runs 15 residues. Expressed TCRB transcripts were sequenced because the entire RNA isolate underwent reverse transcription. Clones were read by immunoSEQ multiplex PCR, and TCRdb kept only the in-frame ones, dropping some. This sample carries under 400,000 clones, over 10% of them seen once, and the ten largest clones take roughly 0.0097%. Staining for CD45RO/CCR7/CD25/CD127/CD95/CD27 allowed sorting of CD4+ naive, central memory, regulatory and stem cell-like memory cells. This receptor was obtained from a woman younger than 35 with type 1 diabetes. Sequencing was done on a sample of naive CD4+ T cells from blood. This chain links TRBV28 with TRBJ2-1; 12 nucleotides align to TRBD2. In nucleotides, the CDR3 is TGTGCCAGCAGTCAGCTAGCGGGAGGGAGTGGCGAGCAGTTCTTC. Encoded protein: CASSQLAGGSGEQFF.